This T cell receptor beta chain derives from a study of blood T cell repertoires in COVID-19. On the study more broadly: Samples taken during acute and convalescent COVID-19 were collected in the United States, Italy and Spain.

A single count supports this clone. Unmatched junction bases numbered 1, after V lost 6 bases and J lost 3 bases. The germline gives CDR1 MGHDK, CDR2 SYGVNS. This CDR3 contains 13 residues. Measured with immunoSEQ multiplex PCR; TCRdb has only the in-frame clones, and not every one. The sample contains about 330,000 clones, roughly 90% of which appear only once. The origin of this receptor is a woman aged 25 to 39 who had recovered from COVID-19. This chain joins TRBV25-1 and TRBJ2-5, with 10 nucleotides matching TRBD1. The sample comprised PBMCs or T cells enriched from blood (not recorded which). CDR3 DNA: TGTGCCAGCAGGGGACAGGGGAAAGAGACCCAGTACTTC. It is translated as CASRGQGKETQYF. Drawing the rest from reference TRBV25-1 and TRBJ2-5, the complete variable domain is EADIYQTPRYLVIGTGKKITLECSQTMGHDKMYWYQQDPGMELHLIHYSYGVNSTEKGDLSSESTVSRIRTEHFPLTLESARPSHTSQYLCASRGQGKETQYFGPGTRLLVL.